Listed below are T cell receptor beta chains from one sample, sequenced in a study of cytomegalovirus exposure and HLA in healthy donors. Sequenced by immunoSEQ multiplex PCR; TCRdb stores in-frame clones only, minus some. This repertoire shows 140,000 to 150,000 clones, 70% to 90% found once; its top ten account for about 4.3%. Sample: PBMCs. The receptor set was obtained from a woman in her forties in good health and CMV-seropositive. Both conserved end residues are part of each CDR3. The D gene is left open where the match is weak. Only some rows state a clone size, as once, few, many or a class for expanded clones.

v_gene	j_gene	d_gene	abundance	CDR3aa	CDR3nt
TRBV6-1	TRBJ1-1	TRBD1	.	CASSEPSTGRLEAFF	TGTGCCAGCAGTGAACCCTCGACAGGGCGACTTGAAGCTTTCTTT
TRBV19	TRBJ2-1	TRBD2	.	CASSPTSGRYNEQFF	TGTGCCAGTAGCCCGACTAGCGGGAGATACAATGAGCAGTTCTTC
TRBV5-4	TRBJ2-3	.	.	CASSYTGLGATDTQYF	TGTGCCAGCAGCTACACGGGACTTGGGGCAACAGATACGCAGTATTTT
TRBV10-3	TRBJ1-4	.	.	CAISDGVLNEKLFF	TGTGCCATCAGTGACGGGGTCCTTAATGAAAAACTGTTTTTT
TRBV9	TRBJ2-1	.	.	CASSVVAAYNEQFF	TGTGCCAGCAGCGTAGTGGCAGCCTACAATGAGCAGTTCTTC
TRBV4-1	TRBJ2-7	TRBD2	.	CASSQGVTSQISPEQYF	TGCGCCAGCAGCCAGGGGGTGACTAGCCAAATTTCACCCGAGCAGTACTTC
TRBV29-1	TRBJ2-7	TRBD2	.	CSAGGGEIGSGSPDEQYF	TGCAGCGCAGGGGGAGGGGAAATAGGTAGCGGGAGTCCGGACGAGCAGTACTTC
TRBV5-5	TRBJ2-7	TRBD1	.	CASSRGTGYEQYF	TGTGCCAGCAGTAGGGGGACAGGGTATGAGCAGTACTTC
TRBV19	TRBJ2-5	.	.	CASSSHTGSRETQYF	TGTGCCAGTAGTTCCCACACCGGGAGCCGAGAGACCCAGTACTTC
TRBV27	TRBJ2-7	TRBD2	.	CASSRGLATYEQYF	TGTGCCAGCAGTAGGGGACTAGCGACCTACGAGCAGTACTTC
TRBV4-1	TRBJ2-7	TRBD1	.	CASSQLGTGSAYEQYF	TGCGCCAGCAGCCAACTAGGGACAGGATCTGCCTACGAGCAGTACTTC
TRBV6-5	TRBJ2-7	TRBD1	once	CASSYSAGGDEQYF	TGTGCCAGCAGCTACTCTGCAGGGGGCGACGAGCAGTACTTC
TRBV12-5	TRBJ2-1	TRBD1	.	CASGGGTGANNEQFF	TGTGCTAGTGGGGGGGGGACAGGGGCGAACAATGAGCAGTTCTTC
TRBV5-1	TRBJ2-7	TRBD1	.	CASSLGQGDFYEQYF	TGCGCCAGCAGCCTGGGACAGGGGGACTTCTACGAGCAGTACTTC
TRBV6-6	TRBJ1-5	.	.	CASKEMRTGIQPQHF	TGTGCCAGCAAGGAAATGCGAACAGGAATTCAGCCCCAGCATTTT
TRBV10-3	TRBJ1-5	.	.	CANHRVPNQPQHF	TGTGCCAACCACCGGGTGCCAAATCAGCCCCAGCATTTT
TRBV7-9	TRBJ2-3	.	.	CASSPTSTDTQYF	TGTGCCAGCAGCCCCACTAGCACAGATACGCAGTATTTT
TRBV11-2	TRBJ2-3	TRBD2	.	CASSLALAGGSPTDTQYF	TGTGCCAGCAGCTTAGCACTAGCGGGAGGGAGCCCCACAGATACGCAGTATTTT
TRBV30	TRBJ2-7	TRBD1	.	CAWIPQGAPYEQYF	TGTGCCTGGATTCCGCAGGGGGCCCCCTACGAGCAGTACTTC
TRBV14	TRBJ1-2	.	.	CASSQSRGPGRGYTF	TGTGCCAGCAGCCAGAGTCGGGGCCCTGGGAGGGGCTACACCTTC
TRBV28	TRBJ2-3	.	few	CASTQGRDTQYF	TGTGCCAGCACCCAGGGCCGAGATACGCAGTATTTT
TRBV15	TRBJ2-7	.	.	CATSRGEFPYEQYF	TGTGCCACCAGCAGAGGAGAGTTTCCCTACGAGCAGTACTTC
TRBV27	TRBJ1-2	.	few	CASSSKSYGYTF	TGTGCCAGCAGTTCTAAGTCCTATGGCTACACCTTC
TRBV7-8	TRBJ2-2	.	.	CASSFRRTNTGELFF	TGTGCCAGCAGCTTTAGGAGAACGAACACCGGGGAGCTGTTTTTT
TRBV4-2	TRBJ2-1	TRBD2	.	CASSRRTRGGGAYNEQFF	TGTGCCAGCAGCCGCCGTACGCGGGGCGGGGGGGCCTACAATGAGCAGTTCTTC
TRBV6-6	TRBJ2-2	.	once	CATRSSRNTGELFF	TGTGCCACCAGGTCGTCGAGGAACACCGGGGAGCTGTTTTTT
TRBV6-5	TRBJ2-1	.	.	CASSYPHGAGYNEQFF	TGTGCCAGCAGTTACCCCCATGGGGCAGGATACAATGAGCAGTTCTTC
TRBV11-1	TRBJ1-1	.	.	CASMGHNTEAFF	TGTGCCAGCATGGGACACAACACTGAAGCTTTCTTT
TRBV9	TRBJ2-3	TRBD2	.	CASSVATRVAGGLTPSTDTQYF	TGTGCCAGCAGCGTAGCTACGAGGGTAGCGGGGGGATTAACTCCTAGCACAGATACGCAGTATTTT
TRBV6-1	TRBJ2-7	.	few	CASSERAGQPGEQYF	TGTGCCAGCAGTGAGCGGGCCGGACAGCCGGGTGAGCAGTACTTC
TRBV5-4	TRBJ1-2	.	once	CASSSILGQANYGYTF	TGTGCCAGCAGCTCCATCCTAGGACAAGCTAACTATGGCTACACCTTC
TRBV7-2	TRBJ2-3	TRBD2	.	CASSFVSGGRADTQYF	TGTGCCAGCAGCTTCGTTAGCGGGGGGCGGGCAGATACGCAGTATTTT
TRBV13	TRBJ2-5	.	.	CASSPKEEGGRQETQYF	TGTGCCAGCAGCCCCAAGGAGGAGGGCGGCCGGCAAGAGACCCAGTACTTC
TRBV4-1	TRBJ2-7	.	.	CASSQLGLGGVEQYF	TGCGCCAGCAGCCAACTGGGACTTGGAGGGGTCGAGCAGTACTTC
TRBV19	TRBJ2-5	.	.	CASSWSVQETQYF	TGTGCCAGTAGTTGGTCGGTTCAAGAGACCCAGTACTTC
TRBV29-1	TRBJ2-2	TRBD1	.	CSVAQGTGRTGELFF	TGCAGCGTTGCCCAAGGGACAGGGCGGACCGGGGAGCTGTTTTTT
TRBV11-2	TRBJ2-1	TRBD1	.	CASSLGRQGNNEQFF	TGTGCCAGCAGCTTGGGGCGACAGGGAAACAATGAGCAGTTCTTC
TRBV28	TRBJ1-5	.	.	CASTSNEAFSGQPQHF	TGTGCCAGCACCTCAAACGAGGCATTTAGCGGTCAGCCCCAGCATTTT
TRBV30	TRBJ1-1	TRBD1	.	CAWSPPDRLLTEAFF	TGTGCCTGGAGTCCCCCGGACAGGTTGTTGACTGAAGCTTTCTTT
TRBV25-1	TRBJ2-7	TRBD2	.	CASRLAGGYEQYF	TGTGCCAGCAGACTAGCGGGAGGCTACGAGCAGTACTTC
TRBV28	TRBJ2-7	TRBD1	once	CASRHNRGRLSYEQYF	TGTGCCAGCAGACATAACAGGGGGCGGCTCTCCTACGAGCAGTACTTC